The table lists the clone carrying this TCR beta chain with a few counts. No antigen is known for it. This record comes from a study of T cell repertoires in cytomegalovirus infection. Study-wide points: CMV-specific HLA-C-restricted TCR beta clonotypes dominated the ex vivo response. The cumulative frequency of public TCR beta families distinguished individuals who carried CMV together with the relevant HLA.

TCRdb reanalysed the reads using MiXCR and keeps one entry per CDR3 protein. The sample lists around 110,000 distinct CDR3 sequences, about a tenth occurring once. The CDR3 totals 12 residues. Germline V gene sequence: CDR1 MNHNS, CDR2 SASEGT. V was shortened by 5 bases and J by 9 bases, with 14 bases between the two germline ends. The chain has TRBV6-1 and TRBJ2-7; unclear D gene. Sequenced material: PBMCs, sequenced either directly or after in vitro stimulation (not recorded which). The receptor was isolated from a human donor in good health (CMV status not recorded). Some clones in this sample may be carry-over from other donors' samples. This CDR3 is CASSRNYVGQYF. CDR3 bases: TGTGCCAGCAGTCGGAACTACGTCGGGCAGTACTTC.